One sample yielded the 14 T cell receptor beta chains listed below, sequenced in a study of T cells in Graves' hyperthyroidism and ophthalmopathy. Authors of the study amplified TCR beta CDR3 regions from RNA transcripts. In the first-round RT-PCR of the TCR CDR3, the HTBI primer set was used. Each CDR3 protein is one row after TCRdb ran MiXCR on the multiplex PCR reads. In the table there are under 350,000 distinct CDR3 sequences, 13% of which are singletons. The sample consisted of blood. Source of these receptors: a woman in her thirties with Graves' hyperthyroidism that later progressed to Graves' ophthalmopathy.

This clonotype was seen only a few times. The chain uses TRBV5-4 and TRBJ1-2; TRBD1 might be the D (5 bases). CDR1 is SGHNT and CDR2 is YYREEE in the germline V gene (reference sequence). Trimming cost V 7 bases and J 4 bases, with 17 bases left between them. The CDR3 sequence is 14 residues long. The CDR3 DNA sequence: TGTGCCAGCGGCCCGGTACAGGCAAGCTATGGCTACACCTTC. Amino acid sequence: CASGPVQASYGYTF.

This clonotype occurred many times. This sequence joins TRBV2 and TRBJ2-1; 7 bases fit TRBD2. CDR1 and CDR2 (germline): SNHLY, FYNNEI. The CDR3 sequence is 15 residues long. The J segment lost 5 bases and the V segment lost 4 bases, leaving 8 bases of the junction unmatched. CDR3 coding DNA: TGTGCCAGCAGTGGGTGGGACTATCCGGACAATGAGCAGTTCTTC. Protein: CASSGWDYPDNEQFF.

This chain uses TRBV18 with TRBJ1-1; D is ambiguous. The V end was cut by 0 bases, the J end by 4 bases, with 6 bases between. The germline V gene encodes CDR1 KGHSH and CDR2 LQKENI. The CDR3 spans 13 residues. CDR3 sequence (DNA): TGTGCCAGCTCACCACCCCCCGGCACTGAAGCTTTCTTT. Amino acid sequence: CASSPPPGTEAFF.

This clonotype has just a few counts. The gene calls are TRBV28 and TRBJ2-2, with D hard to call. The germline gives CDR1 MDHEN, CDR2 SYDVKM. Between the trimmed V and J ends, which lost 4 bases and 6 bases, there was a span of 6 bases. The CDR3 runs to 12 residues. The CDR3 sequence: CASSYEAGELFF. In DNA, the CDR3 is TGTGCCAGCAGTTACGAGGCCGGGGAGCTGTTTTTT.

This clonotype was seen repeatedly, ten times or more. The rearrangement uses TRBV30 and TRBJ1-2; tentative D call: TRBD1 (5 bases). CDR3 length: 14 residues. The V end was cut by 0 bases, the J end by 8 bases, with 16 bases between. Germline-derived CDR1 and CDR2 are GTSNPN and SVGIG (reference sequence). DNA for the CDR3: TGTGCCTGGAGTGTACCTTCGGGGACGAGCGGCTACACCTTC. This sequence encodes CAWSVPSGTSGYTF.

This clonotype has at least ten counts. This chain links TRBV6-5 with TRBJ1-1; tentative D call: TRBD1 (5 bases). Deletions cut 2 bases from V and 1 base from J, with 8 bases between. There are 14 residues in the CDR3. The germline CDR1 and CDR2 sequences are MNHEY and SVGAGI. The CDR3 sequence is CASSYRQRNTEAFF. The CDR3 DNA reads TGTGCCAGCAGTTACCGACAGAGGAACACTGAAGCTTTCTTT.

This clonotype came up a few times. V is TRBV27 and J is TRBJ2-7; 9 bases line up with TRBD1. With 4 bases clipped from V and 2 bases from J, the junction kept 3 bases outside the gene matches. The CDR3 has 14 amino acids. Looked up from germline, CDR1 is MNHEY and CDR2 is SMNVEV (reference sequence). CDR3 DNA sequence: TGTGCCAGCAGTTCCACAGGGGGCCCCTACGAGCAGTACTTC. Encoded protein: CASSSTGGPYEQYF.

This clonotype has ten or more counts. V is TRBV20-1 and J is TRBJ2-5, with TRBD1 as a possible D gene (8 bases). This CDR3 contains 14 residues. V was clipped by 3 bases and J by 9 bases, with 20 bases between them. Germline lookup yields CDR1 DFQATT and CDR2 SNEGSKA (reference sequence). The CDR3 sequence: CSASQGAREGSQYF. CDR3 bases: TGCAGTGCTAGCCAGGGGGCAAGGGAGGGGTCCCAGTACTTC.

This chain joins TRBV9 and TRBJ2-1; weak D call: TRBD2 (6 bases). V lost 4 bases to trimming and J lost 1 base, with 15 bases between them. Per germline, CDR1 SGDLS and CDR2 YYNGEE. This CDR3 comprises 16 residues. The CDR3 protein is CASSPGDFRSYNEQFF. In DNA form, the CDR3 reads TGTGCCAGCAGCCCCGGGGACTTCCGGTCCTACAATGAGCAGTTCTTC.

This clonotype showed up just a few times. The V call is TRBV6-6, the J call TRBJ1-6; D is ambiguous. Germline loops: CDR1 MNHNY, CDR2 SVGAGI (reference sequence). V lost 0 bases and J 14 bases, leaving 11 bases between the germline ends. This CDR3 contains 13 residues. The CDR3 reads CASSYSRVDALHF. CDR3 bases: TGTGCCAGCAGTTACTCGAGGGTGGATGCCCTCCACTTT.

This clonotype showed up many times. CDR3 protein: CSATTEAGGNIQYF. The CDR3 DNA follows: TGCAGCGCAACCACTGAAGCGGGAGGTAACATTCAGTACTTC. The V gene is TRBV29-1, the J gene TRBJ2-4, with 9 bases aligning to TRBD2. Trimming removed 7 bases from V and 7 bases from J; junction bases left unmatched: 11. The CDR3 is 14 amino acids. Germline values: CDR1 SQVTM, CDR2 ANQGSEA.

This clonotype was seen many times. V and J are TRBV11-2 and TRBJ2-7; 7 bases agree with TRBD2. The J segment lost 6 bases and the V segment lost 2 bases, leaving 1 base of the junction unmatched. CDR1 is SGHAT and CDR2 is FQNNGV in the germline V gene. The CDR3 contains 12 residues. The CDR3 spells CASSLSGTEQYF. CDR3 sequence (DNA): TGTGCCAGCAGCTTAAGCGGGACCGAGCAGTACTTC. Full variable domain (remainder filled in from reference TRBV11-2 and TRBJ2-7): EAGVAQSPRYKIIEKRQSVAFWCNPISGHATLYWYQQILGQGPKLLIQFQNNGVVDDSQLPKDRFSAERLKGVDSTLKIQPAKLEDSAVYLCASSLSGTEQYFGPGTRLTVT.

The V call is TRBV13, the J call TRBJ2-1; no firm D call. CDR1 and CDR2 from the germline V gene are PRHDT and FYEKMQ (reference sequence). The CDR3 totals 13 residues. Trimming cost V 3 bases and J 6 bases, with 9 bases left between them. The CDR3 DNA follows: TGTGCCAGCAGCTTCCTAGTTCCCAATGAGCAGTTCTTC. It is translated as CASSFLVPNEQFF.

Many counts were recorded for this clonotype. The chain links TRBV2 to TRBJ2-5, with a possible D match to TRBD1 (6 bases). Germline-derived CDR1 and CDR2 are SNHLY and FYNNEI. This CDR3 has 17 amino acids. Trimming removed 8 bases from V and 3 bases from J, with 25 bases in between. The CDR3 sequence is CASLAQGRVHLEETQYF. CDR3 DNA sequence: TGTGCCAGCCTAGCCCAGGGGAGAGTTCATCTGGAAGAGACCCAGTACTTC.